One and the same sample provided the 29 T cell receptor beta chains below, sequenced in a study of T cell responses to AZD1222 COVID-19 vaccine (dated by TCRdb to 2020 to 2022). Library preparation employed the immunoSEQ multiplex PCR assay. The table was pulled from immuneACCESS by TCRdb, which kept in-frame rearrangements only. Such tables lose some clones; where checked, under half of the loss comes from unresolved V genes, and the rest has no known cause. The sample records around 140,000 clones, roughly nine tenths of which are singletons. Together, the top ten hold under 2% of the sample. What this sample's time point label stands for: baseline before first vaccination. Sequencing used peripheral blood, obtained on day 0 of AZD1222 vaccination. These receptors were taken from an adult in good health.

V gene TRBV18 combines with J gene TRBJ2-7, with D unresolved. Trimming pared 3 bases from V and 2 bases from J, leaving 11 bases between. This CDR3 contains 14 residues. CDR1 KGHSH and CDR2 LQKENI come from the germline V gene. CDR3 loop: CASSPRSITYEQYF. CDR3 DNA sequence: TGTGCCAGCTCACCTCGGAGCATCACCTACGAGCAGTACTTC.

The genes are TRBV27 and TRBJ2-2; the D gene is possibly TRBD1 (6 bases). Germline values: CDR1 MNHEY, CDR2 SMNVEV (reference sequence). Trimming took off 4 bases at V and 4 bases at J, with 13 bases between the two ends. The CDR3 consists of 15 residues. CDR3 nucleotides: TGTGCCAGCAGTTCACAGGGATTTGGCACCGGGGAGCTGTTTTTT. It translates to CASSSQGFGTGELFF.

The chain couples TRBV19 to TRBJ2-7; the match to TRBD2 covers 8 bases. The CDR3 spans 15 residues. Germline V lookup: CDR1 LNHDA, CDR2 SQIVND (reference sequence). V dropped 0 bases and J dropped 1; count of bases not matched to a gene: 2. CDR3 in amino acids: CASSIESGGSYEQYF. In DNA, the CDR3 is TGTGCCAGTAGTATAGAAAGCGGGGGATCCTACGAGCAGTACTTC.

This chain links TRBV5-1 with TRBJ2-5, with D uncertain. CDR1 is SGHRS, CDR2 YFSETQ, per germline. Between the trimmed V and J ends, which lost 4 bases and 5 bases, there was a span of 6 bases. The CDR3 loop spans 11 amino acids. In DNA form, the CDR3 reads TGCGCCAGCAGCGCTCGGGAGACCCAGTACTTC. This translates into CASSARETQYF.

J is TRBJ1-1 and V is TRBV5-1; D gene uncertain. In germline, CDR1 is SGHRS, CDR2 YFSETQ. The length of the CDR3 is 14 residues. With 4 bases removed from V and 4 bases from J, the gap between germline ends came to 14 bases. Here the CDR3 reads CASSPAGSFTEAFF. CDR3 in DNA: TGCGCCAGCAGCCCGGCGGGGAGTTTCACTGAAGCTTTCTTT.

This chain links TRBV19 with TRBJ1-1, with 9 bases that match TRBD1. The CDR3 is 14 amino acids. Germline CDR1 and CDR2: LNHDA and SQIVND (reference sequence). V dropped 6 bases and J dropped 7; count of bases not matched to a gene: 9. Here the CDR3 DNA reads TGTGCCAGTAGGGAATGGACAGGGGTTAATGAAGCTTTCTTT. This codes for CASREWTGVNEAFF.

Written as DNA, the CDR3 is TGTGCCAGCAGTGAATGGGGGCGGGAGACCCAGTACTTC. Residues: CASSEWGRETQYF. This sequence joins TRBV25-1 and TRBJ2-5; tentative D call: TRBD1 (6 bases). This CDR3 has 13 amino acids. The germline CDR1 and CDR2 sequences are MGHDK and SYGVNS. The V end was cut by 1 base, the J end by 5 bases, with 8 bases between.

V and J are TRBV6-5 and TRBJ2-5; D is unclear. V dropped 2 bases and J dropped 2 bases, with 12 bases sitting between them. The CDR3 is 15 amino acids. Germline V gene lookup returns CDR1 MNHEY and CDR2 SVGAGI. In DNA form, the CDR3 reads TGTGCCAGCAGTTACCCTGGGCACCGACAAGAGACCCAGTACTTC. Encoded protein: CASSYPGHRQETQYF.

This clone appeared a few times. The V call is TRBV10-3, the J call TRBJ1-1, with 7 bases matching TRBD1. There are 16 residues in the CDR3. After removal of 2 bases from V and 1 base from J, the junction contained 7 bases not matched to a gene. Germline V gives CDR1 ENHRY, CDR2 SYGVKD. CDR3 sequence (DNA): TGTGCCATCAGTGAGAGACAGGGCACGGGGAACACTGAAGCTTTCTTT. Protein product: CAISERQGTGNTEAFF.

This chain joins TRBV24-1 and TRBJ2-5, with a possible D match to TRBD2 (5 bases). The CDR3 length is 14 residues. CDR1 and CDR2 (germline): KGHDR, SFDVKD. The ends were cut back, 5 bases at V and 7 bases at J, with 16 bases in the middle. CDR3 residues: CATSGTSLRGTQYF. The CDR3, as DNA: TGTGCCACCAGTGGGACCTCATTACGGGGGACCCAGTACTTC.

This clone showed up just once. The chain combines TRBV13 with TRBJ2-2; D perhaps matches TRBD1 (5 bases). CDR1 PRHDT and CDR2 FYEKMQ come from the germline V gene (reference sequence). This CDR3 comprises 17 residues. V was cut by 5 bases and J by 0 bases, with 16 bases left in between. The CDR3 region is CASSPGRGRTNTGELFF. CDR3 DNA: TGTGCCAGCAGCCCAGGGCGTGGGCGAACGAACACCGGGGAGCTGTTTTTT.

In its sample, this clone was seen a few times. This rearrangement joins TRBV5-6 to TRBJ1-2; no reliable D call. Germline V gives CDR1 SGHDT, CDR2 YYEEEE. This CDR3 region has 15 residues. Between the trimmed V and J ends, which lost 2 bases and 2 bases, there was a span of 13 bases. CDR3 coding DNA: TGTGCCAGCAGCTTTCCTACACCGGTGAACTATGGCTACACCTTC. Translated, it gives CASSFPTPVNYGYTF.

The chain uses TRBV2 and TRBJ2-7; TRBD1 matches at 10 bases. The ends lost 8 bases at V and 3 bases at J; junction bases unmatched: 4. Per germline, CDR1 SNHLY and CDR2 FYNNEI. CDR3 size: 13 residues. The CDR3 region has the DNA TGTGCCAGCGGGGGACAGGGGAGCTACGAGCAGTACTTC. It yields the protein CASGGQGSYEQYF. Looking up the rest from reference TRBV2 and TRBJ2-7 gives the full variable domain: EPEVTQTPSHQVTQMGQEVILRCVPISNHLYFYWYRQILGQKVEFLVSFYNNEISEKSEIFDDQFSVERPDGSNFTLKIRSTKLEDSAMYFCASGGQGSYEQYFGPGTRLTVT.

The rearrangement joins TRBV18 to TRBJ1-1; D possibly corresponds to TRBD1 (6 bases). Germline V gene data show CDR1 as KGHSH and CDR2 as LQKENI. The V end was cut by 4 bases, the J end by 4 bases, with 10 bases between. This CDR3 has 13 amino acids. CDR3 bases: TGTGCCAGCTCACTGGACAGTCGCACTGAAGCTTTCTTT. Amino acid sequence: CASSLDSRTEAFF.

V usage is TRBV3-1 (or the pseudogene TRBV3-2) and J usage is TRBJ1-6; D gene uncertain. Trimming shortened V by 5 bases and J by 7 bases, and 12 bases separated the two germline ends. Per the germline V gene, CDR1 is LGHDT and CDR2 is YNNKEL (reference sequence). The CDR3 is made up of 14 amino acids. CDR3 in DNA: TGTGCCAGCAGCACCCTGGGCACGAATTCACCCCTCCACTTT. This encodes CASSTLGTNSPLHF.

The rearrangement uses TRBV6-6 and TRBJ1-1; 12 nucleotides align to TRBD1. This CDR3 is built from 15 residues. The V gene end was trimmed by 4 bases and the J gene end by 7 bases; junction bases not matched to a gene: 7. The V gene's germline CDR1 is MNHNY and CDR2 SVGAGI (reference sequence). DNA of the CDR3: TGTGCCAGCAGTTCCCGGGACAGGGGGCAGGGTGAAGCTTTCTTT. Its translation: CASSSRDRGQGEAFF.

This clone showed up just a few times. The CDR3 here is CAWRREPNQPQHF. DNA of the CDR3: TGTGCCTGGAGGCGGGAGCCAAATCAGCCCCAGCATTTT. This sequence joins TRBV30 and TRBJ1-5, with D unclear. In germline, CDR1 is GTSNPN, CDR2 SVGIG (reference sequence). V shed 3 bases and J shed 4 bases, with 10 bases lying between them. The CDR3 contains 13 residues.

The chain carries TRBV5-4 and TRBJ1-2, with 8 bases matching TRBD1. From germline, CDR1 is SGHNT and CDR2 YYREEE (reference sequence). This CDR3 contains 14 residues. V lost 0 bases, J lost 2 bases, and 0 bases stayed unmatched. The CDR3 loop is CASSLGQGNYGYTF. In DNA form, the CDR3 reads TGTGCCAGCAGCTTGGGACAGGGGAACTATGGCTACACCTTC.

The J gene is TRBJ1-1, the V gene TRBV28; tentatively, D is TRBD1 (6 bases). Germline CDR1 reads MDHEN; CDR2 reads SYDVKM. The ends were cut back, 6 bases at V and 2 bases at J, with 16 bases in the middle. This CDR3 is 15 amino acids long. The CDR3 is CASRLQGKFNTEAFF. For the CDR3, the DNA is TGTGCCAGCAGATTACAGGGCAAGTTTAACACTGAAGCTTTCTTT.

This chain connects TRBV19 to TRBJ2-2; D remains unclear. The CDR3 contains 14 residues. The V end was cut by 8 bases, the J end by 6 bases, with 16 bases between. In germline, CDR1 is LNHDA, CDR2 SQIVND (reference sequence). CDR3 nucleotides: TGTGCCAGTTCTGGGCCATTTGGGGCCGGGGAGCTGTTTTTT. Its protein is CASSGPFGAGELFF.

To note about this clone: Relative to the germline gene, one junction end is altered; a read error may explain this. The chain links TRBV5-1 to TRBJ2-3, with D perhaps matching TRBD1 or TRBD2 (5 bases each). Per the germline V gene, CDR1 is SGHRS and CDR2 is YFSETQ. The CDR3 runs to 15 residues. CDR3 in DNA: TGCGCCAGCACCTTGTTCGGGGCCTACACAGATACGCAGTATTTT. This gives the protein CASTLFGAYTDTQYF.

The chain joins TRBV7-3 to TRBJ2-3; D perhaps matches TRBD2 (5 bases). The germline V gene has CDR1 SGHTA and CDR2 FQGTGA. V lost 1 base to trimming and J lost 0 bases, with 8 bases between them. The CDR3 is 15 residues long. The CDR3 DNA reads TGTGCCAGCAGCTTAAGGCGGACTAGCACAGATACGCAGTATTTT. It encodes CASSLRRTSTDTQYF.

This chain uses TRBV7-6 with TRBJ1-6; perhaps TRBD1 as D (6 bases). In germline, CDR1 is SGHVS, CDR2 FNYEAQ. CDR3 size: 16 residues. The V end lost 5 bases, the J end lost 3 bases, and 14 bases lay between the germline ends. The CDR3 loop reads CASSPEGVNYNSPLHF. CDR3 coding DNA: TGTGCCAGCAGCCCCGAGGGGGTTAACTATAATTCACCCCTCCACTTT.

The gene calls are TRBV19 and TRBJ1-4; tentatively, D is TRBD1 (5 bases). This CDR3 contains 12 residues. V was cut by 9 bases and J by 11 bases, with 16 bases left in between. CDR1 and CDR2 from the germline V gene are LNHDA and SQIVND (reference sequence). Here the CDR3 reads CASGATIGKLFF. The CDR3 nucleotides read TGTGCCAGCGGGGCAACGATCGGGAAACTGTTTTTT.

DNA of the CDR3: TGTGCCAGCAGTGGAGGGGGCGGGATTAACACTGAAGCTTTCTTT. Encoded protein: CASSGGGGINTEAFF. This rearrangement joins TRBV2 to TRBJ1-1, with 7 bases that match TRBD1. Germline V gene sequence: CDR1 SNHLY, CDR2 FYNNEI. This CDR3 is 15 amino acids long. Trimming at V came to 4 bases and at J to 2 bases, leaving 7 bases not matched to a gene. The entire variable domain, with the rest obtained from reference TRBV2 and TRBJ1-1, is as follows: EPEVTQTPSHQVTQMGQEVILRCVPISNHLYFYWYRQILGQKVEFLVSFYNNEISEKSEIFDDQFSVERPDGSNFTLKIRSTKLEDSAMYFCASSGGGGINTEAFFGQGTRLTVV.

This clone was seen a few times. The genes are TRBV4-1 and TRBJ1-1; D remains unclear. Germline CDR1 and CDR2: MGHRA and YSYEKL. This CDR3 comprises 14 residues. Trimming took off 2 bases at V and 6 bases at J, with 13 bases between the two ends. This CDR3 is CASSQTPGIPEAFF. As DNA, the CDR3 is TGCGCCAGCAGCCAAACTCCGGGGATCCCTGAAGCTTTCTTT.

CDR3 in DNA: TGTGCCAGCAGCTTAGGCGTCTTGGACGAGCAGTACTTC. This codes for CASSLGVLDEQYF. The V and J genes are TRBV7-2 and TRBJ2-7; no clear D gene. The CDR3 is 13 amino acids. The V end was cut by 1 base, the J end by 5 bases, with 9 bases between. Germline V lookup: CDR1 SGHTA, CDR2 FQGNSA.

V and J are TRBV6-5 and TRBJ2-2; 9 bases are shared with TRBD2. The junction had 6 bases not matched to a gene; V was cut back by 4 bases and J by 3 bases. CDR1 and CDR2 from the germline V gene are MNHEY and SVGAGI. The length of the CDR3 is 16 residues. CDR3 residues: CASSFRGRAYTGELFF. The CDR3 bases are TGTGCCAGCAGTTTTCGCGGGAGGGCTTACACCGGGGAGCTGTTTTTT.

The V gene is TRBV30, the J gene TRBJ1-1, with TRBD1 as a possible D gene (5 bases). CDR1 and CDR2 from the germline V gene are GTSNPN and SVGIG (reference sequence). This CDR3 has 12 amino acids. Trimming left V 5 bases short and J 3 bases short, with 10 bases between. The CDR3 DNA sequence: TGTGCCTGGCGGGGGGGGGACACTGAAGCTTTCTTT. Translated, it gives CAWRGGDTEAFF.